This T cell receptor beta chain was captured by sequencing in a study of blood T cell repertoires in COVID-19. Turning to the study itself: The United States, Italy and Spain were the sources of the acute and convalescent COVID-19 samples. In each case, the material was cDNA or gDNA derived from T cells, B-cell-depleted T cells, or PBMCs.

V was shortened by 4 bases and J by 8 bases, with 17 bases between the two germline ends. The CDR3 totals 14 residues. Germline assignment: CDR1 LNHDA and CDR2 SQIVND (reference sequence). Methods used by the authors: How many nucleated cells were present was estimated from reference gene primer amplification. The assay was immunoSEQ multiplex PCR, and TCRdb's table has in-frame clones only and misses some. That table is the source of V, J and clone size, and D and trimming were worked out from the DNA. The sample shows some 54,000 clones, over 85% of them seen only once. This rearrangement joins TRBV19 to TRBJ1-2; unclear D gene. The sample taken for sequencing was peripheral blood. The TCR was taken from a man aged 80 or over with active or convalescent COVID-19. The CDR3 loop reads CASSTSLSSWGYTF. CDR3 nucleotide sequence: TGTGCCAGTAGTACAAGCTTAAGCTCATGGGGCTACACCTTC.